The sequence of this T cell receptor beta chain was determined in a study of T cell responses to AZD1222 COVID-19 vaccine. Assay: immunoSEQ multiplex PCR; the TCRdb copy retains only in-frame clones and omits some. The repertoire holds 150,000 or so clones, with more than 90% as singletons. To note about this clone: Its antigen is unidentified.

Study results and caveats: The donor group comprised mostly white British people and more females; the analysis possibly underestimated clonal diversity.

Sequenced here: peripheral blood, sampled on day 0 of AZD1222 vaccination. The sequence came from an adult in good health.

The CDR3 protein is CASSLLGVTNTEAFF. The CDR3 DNA reads as TGCGCCAGCAGCTTGCTTGGAGTAACGAACACTGAAGCTTTCTTT. J is TRBJ1-1 and V is TRBV5-1; D gene ambiguous. Germline V gene sequence: CDR1 SGHRS, CDR2 YFSETQ. The germline V and J ends were trimmed by 1 base and 1 base, with 11 bases remaining between them. This CDR3 spans 15 amino acids.